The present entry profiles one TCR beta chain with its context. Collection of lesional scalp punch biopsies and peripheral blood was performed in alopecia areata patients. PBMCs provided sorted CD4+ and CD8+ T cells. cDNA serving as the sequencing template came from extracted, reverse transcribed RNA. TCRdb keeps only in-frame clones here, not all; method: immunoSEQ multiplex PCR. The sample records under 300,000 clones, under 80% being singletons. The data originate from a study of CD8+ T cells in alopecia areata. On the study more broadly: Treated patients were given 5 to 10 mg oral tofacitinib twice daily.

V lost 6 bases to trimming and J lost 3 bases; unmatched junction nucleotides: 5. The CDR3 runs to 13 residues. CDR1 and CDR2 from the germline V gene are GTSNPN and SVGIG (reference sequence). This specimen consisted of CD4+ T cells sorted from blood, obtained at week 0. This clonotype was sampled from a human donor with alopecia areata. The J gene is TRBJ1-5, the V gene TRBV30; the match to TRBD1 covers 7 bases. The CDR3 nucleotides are TGTGCCTGCGCAGGGGGTCCCAATCAGCCCCAGCATTTT. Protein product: CACAGGPNQPQHF.